This T cell receptor beta chain was captured in a study of CD8 T cells in ankylosing spondylitis. TCRdb analysed the 5' RACE reads with MiXCR anew, one entry per CDR3 protein. The profile shows 250,000 or so distinct CDR3 sequences, more than 15% of them singletons. The CDR3 has 13 amino acids. CDR1 and CDR2 (germline): MNHEY, SMNVEV (reference sequence). V lost 1 base and J lost 9, with 12 bases in between. This sequence was found in a male donor with ankylosing spondylitis or in good health (not recorded which). The source material was blood, either unsorted or a sorted T cell fraction (not recorded which). This chain uses TRBV27 with TRBJ2-5, with D possibly being TRBD2 (5 bases). In DNA, the CDR3 is TGTGCCAGCAGTTTATTGGGTGGGGAGTCCCAGTACTTC. This encodes CASSLLGGESQYF.